These 27 T cell receptor beta chains were sequenced from one sample in a study of beta chain features in type 1 diabetes. Since all of the isolated RNA was reverse transcribed, expressed TCRB transcripts were what got sequenced. Repertoires were generated with immunoSEQ multiplex PCR, while TCRdb's copy carries only in-frame clones and drops some. The sample lists about 140,000 clones, 9% to 10% occurring once. The sequencing sample was made of central memory CD4+ T cells from blood. These receptors came from a woman in her forties in good health.

There are a few counts of this clone. The chain has TRBV13 and TRBJ1-3, with 7 positions matching TRBD1. Per germline, CDR1 PRHDT and CDR2 FYEKMQ (reference sequence). V dropped 4 bases and J dropped 0; count of bases not matched to a gene: 9. This CDR3 is 17 amino acids long. The CDR3 DNA is TGTGCCAGCAGCTCTAGACAGGGCCGTTTCTCTGGAAACACCATATATTTT. This gives the protein CASSSRQGRFSGNTIYF. The complete variable domain, with remaining parts taken from reference TRBV13 and TRBJ1-3, reads AAGVIQSPRHLIKEKRETATLKCYPIPRHDTVYWYQQGPGQDPQFLISFYEKMQSDKGSIPDRFSAQQFSDYHSELNMSSLELGDSALYFCASSSRQGRFSGNTIYFGEGSWLTVV.

This rearrangement joins TRBV11-3 to TRBJ2-4; 7 bases agree with TRBD1. J was trimmed by 10 bases and V by 0 bases; bases with no gene match: 6. The CDR3 sequence is 14 residues long. Germline values: CDR1 SGHNT, CDR2 YENEEA. The CDR3 loop reads CASSLDGTDGIQYF. In nucleotides, the CDR3 is TGTGCCAGCAGCTTAGACGGGACAGACGGTATTCAGTACTTC.

This clone was counted between two and nine times. DNA of the CDR3: TGTGCCAGCAGCGGAACGGAGAATGAAAAACTGTTTTTT. Translation: CASSGTENEKLFF. The rearrangement joins TRBV5-4 to TRBJ1-4; no clear D. The CDR3 contains 13 residues. V was pared by 4 bases and J by 5 bases, with 9 bases between. Germline loops: CDR1 SGHNT, CDR2 YYREEE (reference sequence).

This clone was detected only a few times. V gene TRBV6-5 combines with J gene TRBJ1-2, with D unclear. CDR3 length: 13 amino acids. Trimming pared 6 bases from V and 3 bases from J, leaving 11 bases between. Germline values: CDR1 MNHEY, CDR2 SVGAGI. CDR3 DNA sequence: TGTGCCAGCAGCCAACAAGTGGACTATGGCTACACCTTC. Encoded protein: CASSQQVDYGYTF.

This clone was picked up a small number of times. The chain carries TRBV23-1 and TRBJ2-2; D possibly corresponds to TRBD2 (5 bases). TRBV23-1 is filed as an ORF, its function uncertain. V was clipped by 9 bases and J by 1 base, with 12 bases between them. The CDR3 is made up of 14 amino acids. CDR3 in DNA: TGCGCCAGGGGAGCCTACAGGAACACCGGGGAGCTGTTTTTT. This sequence encodes CARGAYRNTGELFF.

This clone was counted a few times. V gene TRBV9 combines with J gene TRBJ2-1; TRBD1 matches 11 bases. The CDR3 sequence is 15 residues long. J was trimmed by 13 bases and V by 2 bases; bases with no gene match: 11. Germline loops: CDR1 SGDLS, CDR2 YYNGEE. CDR3 coding DNA: TGTGCCAGCAGCGTGGGACAGGGGGGCTCTCAGACTCAGTTCTTC. It specifies CASSVGQGGSQTQFF.

The V and J genes are TRBV5-6 and TRBJ2-5; D unclear. Trimming pared 4 bases from V and 7 bases from J, leaving 8 bases between. Germline V gene lookup returns CDR1 SGHDT and CDR2 YYEEEE. The CDR3 totals 11 residues. CDR3 sequence: CASSKIGTQYF. DNA of the CDR3: TGTGCCAGCAGCAAAATCGGGACCCAGTACTTC. Full variable domain (missing parts from reference TRBV5-6 and TRBJ2-5): DAGVTQSPTHLIKTRGQQVTLRCSPKSGHDTVSWYQQALGQGPQFIFQYYEEEERQRGNFPDRFSGHQFPNYSSELNVNALLLGDSALYLCASSKIGTQYFGPGTRLLVL.

The chain couples TRBV29-1 to TRBJ2-7, with D maybe TRBD1 (5 bases). V was cut by 4 bases and J by 3 bases, with 13 bases left in between. Germline CDR1 reads SQVTM; CDR2 reads ANQGSEA. The CDR3 runs 13 residues. In DNA form, the CDR3 reads TGCAGCGTTGGCCAAGGGGTTGGCTACGAGCAGTACTTC. Protein: CSVGQGVGYEQYF.

This clone was observed many times. This chain links TRBV18 with TRBJ2-5; weak D call: TRBD2 (5 bases). V lost 3 bases, J lost 10 bases, and 9 bases lay in between. This CDR3 has 11 amino acids. Per germline, CDR1 KGHSH and CDR2 LQKENI. In DNA, the CDR3 is TGTGCCAGCTCACCGGAGGAACTCCAGTACTTC. As protein: CASSPEELQYF.

The gene calls are TRBV20-1 and TRBJ2-3, with 8 bases that match TRBD2. This CDR3 contains 10 residues. Germline V lookup: CDR1 DFQATT, CDR2 SNEGSKA (reference sequence). With V trimmed by 3 bases and J by 12 bases, 2 bases remained unmatched. The CDR3: CSASGTSQYF. DNA for the CDR3: TGCAGTGCTAGCGGGACTAGTCAGTATTTT.

This clone occurred a few times. V gene TRBV6-1 combines with J gene TRBJ2-5; the D gene is possibly TRBD1 (5 bases). CDR3 length: 12 residues. Germline V gene sequence: CDR1 MNHNS, CDR2 SASEGT. V was pared by 5 bases and J by 7 bases, with 11 bases between. The CDR3 DNA reads TGTGCCAGCAGTCAGGGTTTCGGGACCCAGTACTTC. This sequence encodes CASSQGFGTQYF.

The chain uses TRBV15 and TRBJ1-6; D gene ambiguous. This CDR3 region has 13 residues. The germline V gene encodes CDR1 LNHNV and CDR2 YYDKDF (reference sequence). The V and J ends lost 6 bases and 7 bases respectively, with 10 bases between them. CDR3 sequence (DNA): TGTGCCACCAGTTCTCCCTTCAATTCACCCCTCCACTTT. Translation gives CATSSPFNSPLHF.

The V and J genes are TRBV5-1 and TRBJ1-5; D gene unclear. V lost 2 bases to trimming and J lost 6 bases, with 15 bases between them. The CDR3 totals 15 residues. CDR1 and CDR2 from the germline V gene are SGHRS and YFSETQ. The CDR3 coding sequence is TGCGCCAGCAGCTTTCAGGTTTATGAGGGTCAGCCCCAGCATTTT. Encoded protein: CASSFQVYEGQPQHF.

This clone showed up many times. The chain combines TRBV4-3 with TRBJ2-5; 8 bases agree with TRBD1. The CDR3 spans 17 residues. V gave up 0 bases and J gave up 4 bases; unmatched junction bases: 10. Germline assignment: CDR1 LGHNA and CDR2 YSLEER. In DNA, the CDR3 is TGCGCCAGCAGCCAAGAAAACAGGGGGTTTGGCGGAGAGACCCAGTACTTC. It is translated as CASSQENRGFGGETQYF.

The chain links TRBV5-6 to TRBJ1-2; TRBD1 aligns across 11 bases. The CDR3 is 15 amino acids. Trimming removed 2 bases from V and 4 bases from J; junction bases left unmatched: 4. The V gene's germline CDR1 is SGHDT and CDR2 YYEEEE. DNA for the CDR3: TGTGCCAGCAGCTTCTCGGGACAGGGGGGCTATGGCTACACCTTC. It codes for CASSFSGQGGYGYTF.

The chain is built from TRBV10-3 and TRBJ2-7; 9 nucleotides line up with TRBD1. The junction had 4 bases not matched to a gene; V was cut back by 8 bases and J by 2 bases. The CDR3 is 13 amino acids. Germline CDR1 reads ENHRY; CDR2 reads SYGVKD. The CDR3 loop reads CAIGGQGAYEQYF. The CDR3 DNA reads as TGTGCCATCGGGGGACAGGGCGCCTACGAGCAGTACTTC.

This clone was counted a few times. The chain joins TRBV7-9 to TRBJ1-1; D may be TRBD1 (5 bases). V was cut by 7 bases and J by 4 bases, with 22 bases left in between. Germline V gene sequence: CDR1 SEHNR, CDR2 FQNEAQ (reference sequence). The CDR3 length is 16 residues. The CDR3 loop is CASIPRTGGRITEAFF. CDR3 nucleotides: TGTGCCAGCATCCCCCGTACAGGCGGGAGGATCACTGAAGCTTTCTTT.

This clone occurred a few times. The rearrangement uses TRBV7-2 and TRBJ2-3; 8 positions agree with TRBD2. This CDR3 has 16 amino acids. CDR1 and CDR2 (germline): SGHTA, FQGNSA. Trimming removed 5 bases from V and 2 bases from J; junction bases left unmatched: 9. CDR3 protein: CASSPLAGGPTDTQYF. The CDR3 DNA sequence: TGTGCCAGCAGCCCCTTGGCGGGGGGTCCCACAGATACGCAGTATTTT.

The rearrangement links TRBV9 to TRBJ2-7; D may be TRBD2 (6 bases). The CDR3 is 15 residues long. The V end lost 4 bases, the J end lost 3 bases, and 17 bases lay between the germline ends. From germline, CDR1 is SGDLS and CDR2 YYNGEE. The CDR3 nucleotides read TGTGCCAGCAGCCCTTCCTTGGCGGGGATCTACGAGCAGTACTTC. Protein sequence: CASSPSLAGIYEQYF.

This clone was recorded a few times. DNA of the CDR3: TGTGCCAGCAGCTGGGACACGCGCAATCAGCCCCAGCATTTT. Protein: CASSWDTRNQPQHF. This chain links TRBV7-2 with TRBJ1-5; weak D call: TRBD1 (6 bases). The CDR3 runs 14 residues. Germline V gene lookup returns CDR1 SGHTA and CDR2 FQGNSA. V lost 4 bases and J 2 bases, leaving 9 bases between the germline ends.

This clone came up a few times. The V gene is TRBV6-5, the J gene TRBJ1-1, with 9 bases aligning to TRBD1. V lost 4 bases to trimming and J lost 11 bases; unmatched junction nucleotides: 5. CDR1 and CDR2 from the germline V gene are MNHEY and SVGAGI. CDR3 size: 12 residues. CDR3 region: CASSSGTGLAFF. The CDR3 DNA sequence: TGTGCCAGCAGTTCCGGGACAGGGCTGGCTTTCTTT.

The chain joins TRBV6-1 to TRBJ2-5, with 9 nucleotides matching TRBD2. Germline CDR1 MNHNS, CDR2 SASEGT. J gave up 2 bases and V 1 base, and 5 bases lay outside the gene matches. There are 16 residues in the CDR3. CDR3 protein: CASSEVGGGVQETQYF. The CDR3 bases are TGTGCCAGCAGTGAAGTAGGCGGGGGGGTGCAAGAGACCCAGTACTTC.

This clone was counted a few times. The gene calls are TRBV18 and TRBJ2-7, with D possibly being TRBD1 (6 bases). Trimming stripped 1 base from V and 0 bases from J, with 10 bases between. The CDR3 loop spans 15 amino acids. Per germline, CDR1 KGHSH and CDR2 LQKENI. Here the CDR3 reads CASSPRQESSYEQYF. CDR3 in DNA: TGTGCCAGCTCACCACGACAGGAGAGCTCCTACGAGCAGTACTTC.

This clone was seen only a few times. The chain recombines TRBV7-2 with TRBJ1-4, with D uncertain. The CDR3 consists of 14 residues. V lost 2 bases to trimming and J lost 8 bases, with 12 bases between them. CDR1 and CDR2 from the germline V gene are SGHTA and FQGNSA. CDR3 DNA: TGTGCCAGCAGCTTAAAGGGAGGAGTCGAAAAACTGTTTTTT. It yields the protein CASSLKGGVEKLFF.

This clone was seen a few times. The chain carries TRBV5-4 and TRBJ2-7; D ambiguous. Trimming took 3 bases from V and 0 from J, leaving 10 bases between them. The length of the CDR3 is 14 residues. Germline lookup yields CDR1 SGHNT and CDR2 YYREEE (reference sequence). CDR3 residues: CASSSRLHSYEQYF. The CDR3 DNA follows: TGTGCCAGCAGCTCCCGACTGCACTCCTACGAGCAGTACTTC.

This clone was seen more than once but under ten times. J is TRBJ1-5 and V is TRBV2; weak D call: TRBD1 (5 bases). V was pared by 3 bases and J by 3 bases, with 9 bases between. This CDR3 contains 14 residues. Germline V lookup: CDR1 SNHLY, CDR2 FYNNEI. The CDR3 region is CASSDPGNNQPQHF. CDR3 in DNA: TGTGCCAGCAGTGACCCAGGGAACAATCAGCCCCAGCATTTT.

This clone was detected only a few times. V is TRBV7-2 and J is TRBJ2-2, with unresolved D. Looked up from germline, CDR1 is SGHTA and CDR2 is FQGNSA. Trimming left V 5 bases short and J 1 base short, with 5 bases between. The CDR3 runs 13 residues. The CDR3, as DNA: TGTGCCAGCAGCCCCCGGAACACCGGGGAGCTGTTTTTT. Translation gives CASSPRNTGELFF.